These 8 T cell receptor beta chains were sequenced from one sample in a study of graft-versus-host responses after intestinal transplantation. Here immunoSEQ multiplex PCR was the method, and the copy in TCRdb shows in-frame clones only, minus some. Here the sample spans some 14,000 clones, under 80% being singletons. Graft tissue processing released intraepithelial and lamina propria lymphocytes. Here the sequenced sample was ileum tissue, taken less than 700 days after intestinal transplantation. These receptor sequences come from a human patient who received an intestinal transplant, so some T cells may come from the graft donor.

The J gene is TRBJ1-1, the V gene TRBV7-2; D possibly corresponds to TRBD1 (6 bases). Germline CDR1 is SGHTA and CDR2 is FQGNSA. This CDR3 comprises 13 residues. The germline V and J ends were trimmed by 5 bases and 6 bases, with 13 bases remaining between them. The CDR3 reads CASSDRGGAEAFF. In DNA form, the CDR3 reads TGTGCCAGCAGCGACCGAGGGGGGGCTGAAGCTTTCTTT. The full variable domain, rest sourced from reference TRBV7-2 and TRBJ1-1, is GAGVSQSPSNKVTEKGKDVELRCDPISGHTALYWYRQSLGQGLEFLIYFQGNSAPDKSGLPSDRFSAERTGGSVSTLTIQRTQQEDSAVYLCASSDRGGAEAFFGQGTRLTVV.

The rearrangement joins TRBV19 to TRBJ2-7; 8 bases are a match to TRBD1. Germline values: CDR1 LNHDA, CDR2 SQIVND (reference sequence). CDR3 length equals 15 residues. The trim removed 0 bases at V and 7 bases at J, leaving 8 bases unmatched. The CDR3 sequence: CASSIDVQGAREQYF. Written as DNA, the CDR3 is TGTGCCAGTAGTATAGACGTCCAGGGGGCGAGAGAGCAGTACTTC.

Only a few counts were recorded for this clone. The J gene is TRBJ1-5, the V gene TRBV7-9; the match to TRBD1 covers 9 bases. From germline, CDR1 is SEHNR and CDR2 FQNEAQ (reference sequence). The CDR3 is made up of 14 amino acids. The trim removed 5 bases at V and 4 bases at J, leaving 3 bases unmatched. CDR3 DNA sequence: TGTGCCAGCAGCCTTGGGACAGGGAATCAGCCCCAGCATTTT. The encoded protein is CASSLGTGNQPQHF.

CDR3 residues: CASSLGGRRTGELFF. The CDR3 bases are TGTGCCAGCAGCTTAGGGGGGCGGCGAACCGGGGAGCTGTTTTTT. The rearrangement uses TRBV7-2 and TRBJ2-2; D is possibly TRBD1 (6 bases). Per the germline V gene, CDR1 is SGHTA and CDR2 is FQGNSA. This CDR3 spans 15 amino acids. Trimming removed 1 base at V and 5 bases at J, with 11 bases between.

The chain joins TRBV27 to TRBJ2-6; the match to TRBD1 covers 10 bases. This CDR3 comprises 17 residues. The V and J ends lost 5 bases and 0 bases, in that order; junction bases with no gene match: 4. Germline CDR1 and CDR2: MNHEY and SMNVEV (reference sequence). Here the CDR3 reads CASSPTGGPSGANVLTF. The DNA for the CDR3 is TGTGCCAGCAGTCCGACAGGGGGCCCCTCTGGGGCCAACGTCCTGACTTTC.

The rearrangement uses TRBV2 and TRBJ2-5; the match to TRBD1 covers 10 bases. The CDR3 length is 16 residues. Germline V gene sequence: CDR1 SNHLY, CDR2 FYNNEI. After removal of 7 bases from V and 2 bases from J, the junction contained 10 bases not matched to a gene. This chain's CDR3 is CASNSGWDRGQETQYF. CDR3 DNA: TGTGCCAGCAACTCAGGTTGGGACAGGGGACAAGAGACCCAGTACTTC.

The chain couples TRBV18 to TRBJ2-2; TRBD2 matches at 11 bases. Germline CDR1 and CDR2: KGHSH and LQKENI. The CDR3 consists of 18 residues. J gave up 4 bases and V 1 base, and 8 bases lay outside the gene matches. The CDR3 coding sequence is TGTGCCAGCTCACCACGAACTAGCGGGGGCCGGCTCACCGGGGAGCTGTTTTTT. Translation gives CASSPRTSGGRLTGELFF.

This sequence joins TRBV6-6 and TRBJ2-7, with 7 positions matching TRBD2. The V and J ends lost 5 bases and 1 base, in that order; junction bases with no gene match: 2. The germline V gene has CDR1 MNHNY and CDR2 SVGAGI (reference sequence). The CDR3 length is 13 residues. The CDR3 bases are TGTGCCAGCAGTCCCGGGGGGTCCTACGAGCAGTACTTC. Translating it yields CASSPGGSYEQYF.